This TCR beta chain was obtained from a study of response to subunit inactivated influenza vaccine. Study observations and caveats: The authors put forward the suggestion that each seasonal influenza vaccination may bring in only a limited number of new T cells.

The CDR3 extends over 12 amino acids. The V end was cut by 4 bases, the J end by 8 bases, with 11 bases between. Per germline, CDR1 MGHDK and CDR2 SYGVNS. Concerning this clonotype: Its antigen is not identified.

TCRdb redid the calling of the RT-PCR reads with MiXCR, one entry per CDR3 protein. The sample lists hundreds of thousands of distinct CDR3 sequences, less than 8% seen once, with 10% to 15% in the top ten. This chain links TRBV25-1 with TRBJ1-1, with D possibly matching TRBD1 (5 bases). This sequence originates from a man aged 50 to 69 who received an inactivated influenza vaccine. Sequenced material: PBMCs from blood, taken about 24 months after vaccination. The CDR3 DNA is TGTGCCAGCAGTGTGGGACGCCTCGAAGCTTTCTTT. Amino acid sequence: CASSVGRLEAFF.